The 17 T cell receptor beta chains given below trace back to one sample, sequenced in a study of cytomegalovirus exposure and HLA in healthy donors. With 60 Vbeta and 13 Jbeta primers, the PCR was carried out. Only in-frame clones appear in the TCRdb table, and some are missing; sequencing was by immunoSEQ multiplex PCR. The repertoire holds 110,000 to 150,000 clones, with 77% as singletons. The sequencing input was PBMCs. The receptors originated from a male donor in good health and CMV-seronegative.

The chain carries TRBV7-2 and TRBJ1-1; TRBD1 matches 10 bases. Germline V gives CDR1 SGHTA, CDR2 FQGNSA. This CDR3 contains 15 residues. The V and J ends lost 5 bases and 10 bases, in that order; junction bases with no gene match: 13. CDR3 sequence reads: CASSTRRTGGPSAFF. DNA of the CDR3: TGTGCCAGCAGCACCCGACGGACAGGGGGGCCTTCAGCTTTCTTT.

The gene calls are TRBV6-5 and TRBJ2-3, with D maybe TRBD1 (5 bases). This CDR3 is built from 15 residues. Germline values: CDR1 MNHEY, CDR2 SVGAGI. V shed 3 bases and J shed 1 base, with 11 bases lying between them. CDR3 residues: CASSYQGWGTDTQYF. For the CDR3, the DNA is TGTGCCAGCAGTTATCAGGGTTGGGGCACAGATACGCAGTATTTT.

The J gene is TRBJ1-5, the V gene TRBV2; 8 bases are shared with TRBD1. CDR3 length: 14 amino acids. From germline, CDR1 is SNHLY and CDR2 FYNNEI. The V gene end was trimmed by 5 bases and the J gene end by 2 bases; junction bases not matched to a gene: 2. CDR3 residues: CASSLQGGNQPQHF. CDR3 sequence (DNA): TGTGCCAGCAGTCTACAGGGGGGCAATCAGCCCCAGCATTTT. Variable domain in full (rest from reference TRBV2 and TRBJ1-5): EPEVTQTPSHQVTQMGQEVILRCVPISNHLYFYWYRQILGQKVEFLVSFYNNEISEKSEIFDDQFSVERPDGSNFTLKIRSTKLEDSAMYFCASSLQGGNQPQHFGDGTRLSIL.

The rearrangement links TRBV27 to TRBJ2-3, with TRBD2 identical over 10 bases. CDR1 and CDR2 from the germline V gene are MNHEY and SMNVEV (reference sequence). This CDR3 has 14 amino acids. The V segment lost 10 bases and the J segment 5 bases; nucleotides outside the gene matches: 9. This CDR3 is CATKSGRAGDTQYF. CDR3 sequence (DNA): TGTGCCACTAAGAGCGGGAGGGCCGGAGATACGCAGTATTTT.

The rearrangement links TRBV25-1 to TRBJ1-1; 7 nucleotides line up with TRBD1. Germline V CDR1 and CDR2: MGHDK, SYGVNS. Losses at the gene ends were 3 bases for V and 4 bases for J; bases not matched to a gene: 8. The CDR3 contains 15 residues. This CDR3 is CASSDQRQGTTEAFF. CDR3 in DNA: TGTGCCAGCAGTGATCAACGACAGGGAACCACTGAAGCTTTCTTT.

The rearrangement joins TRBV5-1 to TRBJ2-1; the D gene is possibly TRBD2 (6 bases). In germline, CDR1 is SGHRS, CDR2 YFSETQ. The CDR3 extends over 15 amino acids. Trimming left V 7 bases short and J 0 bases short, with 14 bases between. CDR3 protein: CASRSMGGSYNEQFF. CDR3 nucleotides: TGCGCCAGCCGCTCGATGGGGGGCTCCTACAATGAGCAGTTCTTC.

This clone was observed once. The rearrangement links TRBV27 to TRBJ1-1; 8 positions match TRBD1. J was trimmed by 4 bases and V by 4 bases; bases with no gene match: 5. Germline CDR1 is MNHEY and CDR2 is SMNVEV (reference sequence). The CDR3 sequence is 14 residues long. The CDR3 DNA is TGTGCCAGCAGTTCCCGTACAGGGGGCACTGAAGCTTTCTTT. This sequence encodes CASSSRTGGTEAFF.

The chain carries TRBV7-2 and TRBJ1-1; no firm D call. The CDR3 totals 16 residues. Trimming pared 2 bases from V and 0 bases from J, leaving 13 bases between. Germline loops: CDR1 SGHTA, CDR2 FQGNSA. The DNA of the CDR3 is TGTGCCAGCAGCTTATTCGTAAGCGTATTGAACACTGAAGCTTTCTTT. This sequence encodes CASSLFVSVLNTEAFF.

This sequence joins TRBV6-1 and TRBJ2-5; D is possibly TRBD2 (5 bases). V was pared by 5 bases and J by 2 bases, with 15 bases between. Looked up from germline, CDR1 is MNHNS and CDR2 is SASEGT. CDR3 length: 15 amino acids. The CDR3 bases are TGTGCCAGCAGTAAGAAAAGAGGACTTCAAGAGACCCAGTACTTC. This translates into CASSKKRGLQETQYF.

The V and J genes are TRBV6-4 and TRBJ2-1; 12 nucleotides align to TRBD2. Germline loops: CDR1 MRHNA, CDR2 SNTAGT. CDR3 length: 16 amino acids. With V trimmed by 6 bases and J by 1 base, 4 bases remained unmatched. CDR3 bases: TGTGCCAGCAGCGCCGGACTAGCGGGATCCTACAATGAGCAGTTCTTC. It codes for CASSAGLAGSYNEQFF.

The CDR3 DNA is TGTGCCAGCAGTGACTCCGACAGGGTTAATGGCTACACCTTC. Protein sequence: CASSDSDRVNGYTF. V gene TRBV2 combines with J gene TRBJ1-2; 7 bases fit TRBD1. Germline values: CDR1 SNHLY, CDR2 FYNNEI. CDR3 length: 14 amino acids. V was pared by 3 bases and J by 6 bases, with 7 bases of the junction left unmatched.

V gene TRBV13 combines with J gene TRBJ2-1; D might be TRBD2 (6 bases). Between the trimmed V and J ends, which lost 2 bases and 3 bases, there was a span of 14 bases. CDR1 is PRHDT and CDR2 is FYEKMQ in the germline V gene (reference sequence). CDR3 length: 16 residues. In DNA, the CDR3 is TGTGCCAGCAGCTTAAGGGCGGGACGTGGCTACAATGAGCAGTTCTTC. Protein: CASSLRAGRGYNEQFF.

CDR3 DNA: TGTGCCAGCAGCCAAACACGGACTAGCGCCGGCACAGATACGCAGTATTTT. As protein: CASSQTRTSAGTDTQYF. This rearrangement joins TRBV11-2 to TRBJ2-3; 9 bases line up with TRBD2. Germline CDR1 is SGHAT and CDR2 is FQNNGV. The CDR3 is made up of 17 amino acids. V dropped 5 bases and J dropped 1; count of bases not matched to a gene: 10.

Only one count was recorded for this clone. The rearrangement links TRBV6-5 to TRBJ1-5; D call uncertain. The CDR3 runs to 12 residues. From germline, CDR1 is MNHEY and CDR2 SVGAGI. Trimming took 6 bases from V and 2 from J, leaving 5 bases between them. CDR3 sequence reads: CASRSGNQPQHF. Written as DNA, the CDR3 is TGTGCCAGCAGATCCGGCAATCAGCCCCAGCATTTT.

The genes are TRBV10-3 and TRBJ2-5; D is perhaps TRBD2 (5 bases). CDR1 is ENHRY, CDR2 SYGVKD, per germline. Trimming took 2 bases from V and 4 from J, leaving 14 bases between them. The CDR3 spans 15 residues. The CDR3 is CAISEQSSTRETQYF. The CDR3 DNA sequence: TGTGCCATCAGTGAGCAGTCTAGCACGCGAGAGACCCAGTACTTC.

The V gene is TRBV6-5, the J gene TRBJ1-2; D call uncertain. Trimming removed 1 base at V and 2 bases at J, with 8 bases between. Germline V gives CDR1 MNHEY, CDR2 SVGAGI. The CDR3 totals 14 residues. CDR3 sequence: CASSYLGGNYGYTF. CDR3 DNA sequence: TGTGCCAGCAGTTACTTGGGCGGGAACTATGGCTACACCTTC.

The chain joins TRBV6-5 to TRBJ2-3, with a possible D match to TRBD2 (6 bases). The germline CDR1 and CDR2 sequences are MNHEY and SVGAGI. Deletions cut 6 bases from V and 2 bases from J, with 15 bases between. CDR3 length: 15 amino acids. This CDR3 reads CASSPGDSNTDTQYF. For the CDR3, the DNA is TGTGCCAGCAGCCCGGGGGATAGTAACACAGATACGCAGTATTTT.